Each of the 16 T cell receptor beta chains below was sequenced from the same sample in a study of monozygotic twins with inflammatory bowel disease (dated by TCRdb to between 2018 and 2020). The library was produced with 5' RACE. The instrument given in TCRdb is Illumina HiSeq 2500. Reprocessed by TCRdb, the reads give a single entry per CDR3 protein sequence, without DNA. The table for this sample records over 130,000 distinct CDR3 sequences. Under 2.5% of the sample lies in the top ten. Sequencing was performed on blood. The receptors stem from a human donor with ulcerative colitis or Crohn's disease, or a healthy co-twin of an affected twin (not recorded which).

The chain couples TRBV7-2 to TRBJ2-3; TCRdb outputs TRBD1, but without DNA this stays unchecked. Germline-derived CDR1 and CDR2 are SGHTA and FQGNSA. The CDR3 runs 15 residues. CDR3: CASSSQGGKADTQYF.

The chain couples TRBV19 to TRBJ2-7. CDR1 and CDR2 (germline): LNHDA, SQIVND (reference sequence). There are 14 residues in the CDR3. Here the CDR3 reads CASSRDGGTYEQYF.

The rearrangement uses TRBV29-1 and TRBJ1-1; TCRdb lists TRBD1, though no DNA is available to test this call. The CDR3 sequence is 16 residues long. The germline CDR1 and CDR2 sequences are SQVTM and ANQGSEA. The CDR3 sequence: CSVEENRQGRNTEAFF.

CDR3 sequence: CASSLGLAANEQFF. The rearrangement uses TRBV19 and TRBJ2-1; without DNA, the TCRdb call of TRBD2 cannot be checked. The CDR3 runs to 14 residues. CDR1 LNHDA and CDR2 SQIVND come from the germline V gene (reference sequence).

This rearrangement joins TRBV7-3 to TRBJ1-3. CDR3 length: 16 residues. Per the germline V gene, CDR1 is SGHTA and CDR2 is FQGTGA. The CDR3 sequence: CASSLTHGNTGNTIYF.

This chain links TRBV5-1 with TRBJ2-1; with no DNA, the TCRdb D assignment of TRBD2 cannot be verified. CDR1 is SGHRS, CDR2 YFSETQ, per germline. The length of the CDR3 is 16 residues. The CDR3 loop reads CASSGRQVRSPSEQFF.

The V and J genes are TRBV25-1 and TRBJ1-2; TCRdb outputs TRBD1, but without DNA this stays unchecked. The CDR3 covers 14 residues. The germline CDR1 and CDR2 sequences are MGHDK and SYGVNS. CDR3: CASSELGRGAGYTF.

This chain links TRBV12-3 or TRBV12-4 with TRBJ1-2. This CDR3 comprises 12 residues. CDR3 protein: CASSSPNYGYTF.

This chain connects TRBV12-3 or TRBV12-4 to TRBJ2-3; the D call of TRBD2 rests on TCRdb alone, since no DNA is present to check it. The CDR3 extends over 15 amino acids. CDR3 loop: CASSEWVASTDTQYF.

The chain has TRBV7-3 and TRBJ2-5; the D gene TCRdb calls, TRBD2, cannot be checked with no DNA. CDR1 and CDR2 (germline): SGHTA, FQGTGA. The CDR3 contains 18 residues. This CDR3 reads CASSLTAGTSGEQETQYF.

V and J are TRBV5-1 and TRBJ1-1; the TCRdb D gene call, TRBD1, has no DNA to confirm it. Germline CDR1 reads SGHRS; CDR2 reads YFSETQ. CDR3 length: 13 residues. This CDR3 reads CASSLGQGYEAFF.

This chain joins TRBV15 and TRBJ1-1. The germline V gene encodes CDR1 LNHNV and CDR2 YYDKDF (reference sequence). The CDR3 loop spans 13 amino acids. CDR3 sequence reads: CATSRGLNTEAFF. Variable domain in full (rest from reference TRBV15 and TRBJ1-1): DAMVIQNPRYQVTQFGKPVTLSCSQTLNHNVMYWYQQKSSQAPKLLFHYYDKDFNNEADTPDNFQSRRPNTSFCFLDIRSPGLGDTAMYLCATSRGLNTEAFFGQGTRLTVV.

Here the CDR3 reads CAWSDGYYEQYF. This rearrangement joins TRBV30 to TRBJ2-7. The germline gives CDR1 GTSNPN, CDR2 SVGIG (reference sequence). This CDR3 is built from 12 residues.

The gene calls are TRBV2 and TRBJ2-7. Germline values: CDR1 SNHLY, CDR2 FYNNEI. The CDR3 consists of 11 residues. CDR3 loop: CASSEPGPTSF.

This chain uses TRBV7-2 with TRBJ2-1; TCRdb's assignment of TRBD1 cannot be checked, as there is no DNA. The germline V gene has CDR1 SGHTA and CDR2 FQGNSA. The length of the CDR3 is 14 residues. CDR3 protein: CAGKFRDSYNEQFF.

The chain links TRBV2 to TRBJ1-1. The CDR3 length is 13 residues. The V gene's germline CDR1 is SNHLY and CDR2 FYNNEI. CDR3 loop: CASNRDMNTEAFF.